This T cell receptor beta chain is from a study of PD-1 blockade in classical Hodgkin lymphoma. Study findings and constraints: Complete responders had baseline diversity similar to newly diagnosed patients. According to reports, newly diagnosed patients had lower baseline TCR diversity than healthy donors, and relapsed/refractory patients had lower baseline TCR diversity still.

All patients experienced relapse after autologous stem cell transplantation, and brentuximab vedotin exposure was variable. When best responses were assessed, they were complete response, partial response or progressive disease. A remark on this clone: Its matching antigen is unknown.

Method: immunoSEQ multiplex PCR; TCRdb's copy keeps in-frame clones and lacks some. The table includes about 53,000 clones, roughly 80% detected once. The sequences come from peripheral blood mononuclear cells (PBMCs), collected at baseline. This clonotype was obtained from a human donor with classical Hodgkin lymphoma.

DNA for the CDR3: TGTGCCAGCAGTGCCGGGACAGAGAATCAGCCCCAGCATTTT. Amino acid sequence: CASSAGTENQPQHF. V and J are TRBV2 and TRBJ1-5, with 7 positions matching TRBD1. With V trimmed by 4 bases and J by 4 bases, 4 bases remained unmatched. Germline V lookup: CDR1 SNHLY, CDR2 FYNNEI. The CDR3 contains 14 residues. Combining the CDR3 with reference TRBV2 and TRBJ1-5 gives the whole variable domain EPEVTQTPSHQVTQMGQEVILRCVPISNHLYFYWYRQILGQKVEFLVSFYNNEISEKSEIFDDQFSVERPDGSNFTLKIRSTKLEDSAMYFCASSAGTENQPQHFGDGTRLSIL.